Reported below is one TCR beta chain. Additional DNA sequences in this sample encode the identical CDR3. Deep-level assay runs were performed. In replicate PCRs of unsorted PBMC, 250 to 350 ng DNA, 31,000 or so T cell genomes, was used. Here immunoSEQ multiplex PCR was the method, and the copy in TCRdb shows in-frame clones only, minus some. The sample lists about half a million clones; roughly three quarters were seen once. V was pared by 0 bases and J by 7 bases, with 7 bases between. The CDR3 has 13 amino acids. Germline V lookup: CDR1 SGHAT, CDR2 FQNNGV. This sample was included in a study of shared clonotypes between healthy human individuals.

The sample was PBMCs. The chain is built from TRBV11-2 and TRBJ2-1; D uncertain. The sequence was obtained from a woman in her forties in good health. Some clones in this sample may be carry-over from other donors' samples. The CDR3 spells CASSLERVNEQFF. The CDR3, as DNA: TGTGCCAGCAGCTTAGAAAGGGTTAATGAGCAGTTCTTC.